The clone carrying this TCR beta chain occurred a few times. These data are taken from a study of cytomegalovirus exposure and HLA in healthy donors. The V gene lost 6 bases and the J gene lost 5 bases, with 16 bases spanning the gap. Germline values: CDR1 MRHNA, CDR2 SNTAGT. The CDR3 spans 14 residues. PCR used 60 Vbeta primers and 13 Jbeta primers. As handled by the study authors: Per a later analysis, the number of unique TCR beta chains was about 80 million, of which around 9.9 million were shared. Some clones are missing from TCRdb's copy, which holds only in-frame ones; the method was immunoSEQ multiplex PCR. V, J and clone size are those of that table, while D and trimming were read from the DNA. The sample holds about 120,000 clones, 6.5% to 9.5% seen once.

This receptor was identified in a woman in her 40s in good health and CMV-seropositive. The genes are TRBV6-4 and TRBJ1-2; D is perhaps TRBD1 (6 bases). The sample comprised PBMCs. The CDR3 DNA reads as TGTGCCAGCAGCGAGGAAGGGCAGGGGTATGGCTACACCTTC. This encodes CASSEEGQGYGYTF.